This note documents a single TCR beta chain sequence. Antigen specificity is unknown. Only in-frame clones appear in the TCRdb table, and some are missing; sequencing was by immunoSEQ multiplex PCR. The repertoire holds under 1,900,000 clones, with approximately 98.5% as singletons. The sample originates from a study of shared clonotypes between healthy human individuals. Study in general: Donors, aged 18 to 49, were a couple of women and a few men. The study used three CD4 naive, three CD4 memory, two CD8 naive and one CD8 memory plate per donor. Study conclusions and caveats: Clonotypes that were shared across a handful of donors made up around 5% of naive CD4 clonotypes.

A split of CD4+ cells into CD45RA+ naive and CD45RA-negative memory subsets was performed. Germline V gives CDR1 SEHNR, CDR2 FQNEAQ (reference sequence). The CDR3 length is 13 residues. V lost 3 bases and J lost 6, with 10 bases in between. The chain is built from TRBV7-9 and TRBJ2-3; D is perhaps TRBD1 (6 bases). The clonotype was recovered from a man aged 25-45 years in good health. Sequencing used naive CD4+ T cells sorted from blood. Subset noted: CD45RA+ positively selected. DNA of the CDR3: TGTGCCAGCAGCTTCAGGACAGCGGATACGCAGTATTTT. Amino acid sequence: CASSFRTADTQYF.